One sample yielded the 17 T cell receptor beta chains listed below, sequenced in a study of T cell responses to AZD1222 COVID-19 vaccine. The repertoire was sequenced with immunoSEQ multiplex PCR; TCRdb's copy has only in-frame clones and lacks some. The sample yields roughly 97,000 clones, around nine tenths seen once. This sample comprised peripheral blood, obtained on day 0 of AZD1222 vaccination. The receptor source for this set is an adult in good health.

The V and J genes are TRBV28 and TRBJ1-5; no clear D. Per the germline V gene, CDR1 is MDHEN and CDR2 is SYDVKM. This CDR3 has 16 residues. Trimming cost V 7 bases and J 7 bases, with 23 bases left between them. CDR3 amino acids: CASTTPHGEPGQPQHF. In DNA, the CDR3 is TGTGCCAGCACCACCCCCCACGGGGAACCGGGGCAGCCCCAGCATTTT. The full variable domain, with the rest looked up from reference TRBV28 and TRBJ1-5, is DVKVTQSSRYLVKRTGEKVFLECVQDMDHENMFWYRQDPGLGLRLIYFSYDVKMKEKGDIPEGYSVSREKKERFSLILESASTNQTSMYLCASTTPHGEPGQPQHFGDGTRLSIL.

This clone was recorded once. The genes are TRBV18 and TRBJ1-2, with 8 bases matching TRBD1. This CDR3 spans 14 amino acids. Germline assignment: CDR1 KGHSH and CDR2 LQKENI. V lost 4 bases and J lost 4; bases outside the gene matches: 5. The DNA of the CDR3 is TGTGCCAGCTCACAAGGACAGGGCGGCTATGGCTACACCTTC. As protein: CASSQGQGGYGYTF.

Only one count was recorded for this clone. This chain links TRBV6-2 or TRBV6-3 with TRBJ1-6; TRBD1 matches 12 bases. V dropped 2 bases and J dropped 10; count of bases not matched to a gene: 0. This CDR3 spans 14 amino acids. Germline assignment: CDR1 MNHEY and CDR2 SVGEGT. The CDR3: CASSYGTGGSPLHF. Written as DNA, the CDR3 is TGTGCCAGCAGTTACGGGACAGGGGGCTCACCCCTCCACTTT.

The V call is TRBV7-9, the J call TRBJ1-1, with D possibly being TRBD1 (6 bases). Trimming took 4 bases from V and 5 from J, leaving 11 bases between them. Germline V gives CDR1 SEHNR, CDR2 FQNEAQ (reference sequence). The CDR3 runs 13 residues. This CDR3 reads CASSSDSRTEAFF. The CDR3 DNA reads TGTGCCAGCAGCTCGGACAGTAGGACTGAAGCTTTCTTT.

The chain joins TRBV5-4 to TRBJ1-6; 9 bases agree with TRBD1. Germline lookup yields CDR1 SGHNT and CDR2 YYREEE (reference sequence). V was clipped by 4 bases and J by 7 bases; unmatched bases: 6. This CDR3 contains 15 residues. CDR3 nucleotide sequence: TGTGCCAGCAGCCATCGACAGGGGGAGAATTCACCCCTCCACTTT. Amino acid sequence: CASSHRQGENSPLHF.

This rearrangement joins TRBV10-3 to TRBJ1-1, with D unclear. V lost 2 bases, J lost 2 bases, and 9 bases lay in between. Looked up from germline, CDR1 is ENHRY and CDR2 is SYGVKD. This CDR3 has 14 residues. The CDR3 coding sequence is TGTGCCATCAGTGAGAGGGCAGCCAACACTGAAGCTTTCTTT. Amino acids: CAISERAANTEAFF.

This clone has a single count. The J gene is TRBJ1-1, the V gene TRBV5-1; D remains ambiguous. The CDR3 is 14 residues long. V was cut by 4 bases and J by 0 bases, with 10 bases left in between. CDR1 and CDR2 (germline): SGHRS, YFSETQ. The CDR3 DNA reads TGCGCCAGCAGCGTTACGCCTTTGAACACTGAAGCTTTCTTT. It is translated as CASSVTPLNTEAFF.

The genes are TRBV7-9 and TRBJ2-5; 11 bases are shared with TRBD2. CDR1 and CDR2 (germline): SEHNR, FQNEAQ (reference sequence). Germline trimming cut 0 bases from V and 5 bases from J; bases unmatched to any gene: 5. This CDR3 has 16 residues. CDR3 loop: CASSLALAGGRETQYF. In DNA form, the CDR3 reads TGTGCCAGCAGCTTAGCGCTAGCGGGGGGCCGGGAGACCCAGTACTTC.

The V gene is TRBV11-1, the J gene TRBJ2-2, with 8 bases identical to TRBD1. Germline lookup yields CDR1 SGHAT and CDR2 FQDESV (reference sequence). V gave up 5 bases and J gave up 5 bases; unmatched junction bases: 7. The CDR3 runs 15 residues. CDR3 sequence reads: CASSPDRVETGELFF. CDR3 DNA sequence: TGTGCCAGCAGCCCGGACAGGGTCGAAACCGGGGAGCTGTTTTTT.

The rearrangement joins TRBV29-1 to TRBJ1-2; 7 bases fit TRBD1. CDR1 and CDR2 from the germline V gene are SQVTM and ANQGSEA. The V and J ends lost 2 bases and 2 bases, in that order; junction bases with no gene match: 2. The CDR3 has 13 residues. CDR3 in amino acids: CSVELQGNYGYTF. The CDR3 DNA reads TGCAGCGTTGAACTACAGGGGAACTATGGCTACACCTTC.

The rearrangement joins TRBV28 to TRBJ1-5; unclear D gene. V was cut by 4 bases and J by 0 bases, with 19 bases left in between. This CDR3 spans 18 amino acids. Germline V gene sequence: CDR1 MDHEN, CDR2 SYDVKM. CDR3 nucleotides: TGTGCCAGCAGTTCCCACAAGTCCAAGCCATATAGCAATCAGCCCCAGCATTTT. Its protein is CASSSHKSKPYSNQPQHF.

The rearrangement uses TRBV5-1 and TRBJ2-1; 8 nucleotides agree with TRBD1. CDR1 is SGHRS, CDR2 YFSETQ, per germline. The ends lost 0 bases at V and 6 bases at J; junction bases unmatched: 5. The CDR3 consists of 15 residues. This chain's CDR3 is CASSLVQGAGNEQFF. The DNA for the CDR3 is TGCGCCAGCAGCTTGGTCCAGGGGGCGGGCAATGAGCAGTTCTTC.

The J gene is TRBJ2-7, the V gene TRBV3-1 (or the pseudogene TRBV3-2); D is uncertain. The CDR3 totals 14 residues. Germline V gives CDR1 LGHDT, CDR2 YNNKEL (reference sequence). Trimming removed 6 bases at V and 7 bases at J, with 19 bases between. DNA for the CDR3: TGTGCCAGCAGAAGAAAGGGCAGGTGGGTTGAGCAGTACTTC. Encoded protein: CASRRKGRWVEQYF.

The rearrangement links TRBV6-1 to TRBJ2-7; TRBD1 matches at 9 bases. The CDR3 contains 15 residues. Germline lookup yields CDR1 MNHNS and CDR2 SASEGT. The junction had 4 bases not matched to a gene; V was cut back by 1 base and J by 3 bases. The CDR3, as DNA: TGTGCCAGCAGTGAAGGTGGGACAGGGCGCTACGAGCAGTACTTC. It codes for CASSEGGTGRYEQYF.

DNA of the CDR3: TGTGCCAGCAGTCACCCCCTAGGCTGGGCCAACGTCCTGACTTTC. This translates into CASSHPLGWANVLTF. This chain joins TRBV25-1 and TRBJ2-6; D not resolved. V gave up 5 bases and J gave up 5 bases, with 13 bases separating them. In germline, CDR1 is MGHDK, CDR2 SYGVNS. The CDR3 extends over 15 amino acids.

The CDR3 DNA is TGCGCCAGCAGCCAAGTCTCAGTGAATCAGCCCCAGCATTTT. Residues: CASSQVSVNQPQHF. This rearrangement joins TRBV4-1 to TRBJ1-5; D not certain. This CDR3 has 14 residues. V lost 1 base to trimming and J lost 4 bases, with 8 bases between them. Germline-derived CDR1 and CDR2 are MGHRA and YSYEKL.

The chain recombines TRBV7-3 with TRBJ2-3, with 10 bases fitting TRBD2. After removal of 2 bases from V and 5 bases from J, the junction contained 4 bases not matched to a gene. The CDR3 extends over 15 amino acids. The germline V gene encodes CDR1 SGHTA and CDR2 FQGTGA. This chain's CDR3 is CASSLGPSGGDTQYF. The CDR3, as DNA: TGTGCCAGCAGCTTAGGTCCTAGCGGGGGAGATACGCAGTATTTT. Variable domain in full (rest from reference TRBV7-3 and TRBJ2-3): GAGVSQTPSNKVTEKGKYVELRCDPISGHTALYWYRQSLGQGPEFLIYFQGTGAADDSGLPNDRFFAVRPEGSVSTLKIQRTERGDSAVYLCASSLGPSGGDTQYFGPGTRLTVL.